This TCR beta chain was identified during a study of identical twins. CDR3 length: 15 amino acids. Trimming cost V 5 bases and J 3 bases; bases outside gene matches: 8. TCRdb analysed the 5' RACE reads with MiXCR anew, one entry per CDR3 protein. This table holds nearly 250,000 distinct CDR3 sequences, 7% found once. At least ten counts were recorded for this clonotype. These data also featured in a second study, about yellow fever vaccine responses in identical twins.

The TCR originated in a woman aged 18-35 years in good health. J is TRBJ2-7 and V is TRBV12-3 or TRBV12-4; 9 bases match TRBD1. Material for sequencing was memory (CD45RO+) T cells sorted from blood. CDR3 amino acids: CASSRGDRVLYEQYF. The CDR3 nucleotides read TGTGCCAGCAGTAGGGGGGACAGGGTCCTCTACGAGCAGTACTTC.